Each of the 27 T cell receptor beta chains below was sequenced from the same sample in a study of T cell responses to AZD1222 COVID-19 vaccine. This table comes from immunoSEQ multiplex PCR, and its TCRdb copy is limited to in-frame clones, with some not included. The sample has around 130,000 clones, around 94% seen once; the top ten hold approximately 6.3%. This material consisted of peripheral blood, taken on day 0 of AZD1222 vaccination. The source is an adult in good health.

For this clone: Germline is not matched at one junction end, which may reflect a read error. CDR3: CATKGAQTHSF. As DNA, the CDR3 is TGTGCCACCAAGGGCGCACAGACCCATAGCTTC. The chain employs TRBV3-1 (or the pseudogene TRBV3-2) and TRBJ1-2; no definite D call. The germline V gene has CDR1 LGHDT and CDR2 YNNKEL (reference sequence). CDR3 size: 11 residues.

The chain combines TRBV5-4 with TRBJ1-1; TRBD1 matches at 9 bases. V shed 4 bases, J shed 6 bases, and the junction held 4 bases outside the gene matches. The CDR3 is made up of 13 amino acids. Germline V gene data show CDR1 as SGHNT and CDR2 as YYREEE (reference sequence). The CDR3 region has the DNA TGTGCCAGCAGCCCAGGACAGGGGCCTGAAGCTTTCTTT. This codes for CASSPGQGPEAFF. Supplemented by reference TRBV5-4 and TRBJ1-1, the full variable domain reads ETGVTQSPTHLIKTRGQQVTLRCSSQSGHNTVSWYQQALGQGPQFIFQYYREEENGRGNFPPRFSGLQFPNYSSELNVNALELDDSALYLCASSPGQGPEAFFGQGTRLTVV.

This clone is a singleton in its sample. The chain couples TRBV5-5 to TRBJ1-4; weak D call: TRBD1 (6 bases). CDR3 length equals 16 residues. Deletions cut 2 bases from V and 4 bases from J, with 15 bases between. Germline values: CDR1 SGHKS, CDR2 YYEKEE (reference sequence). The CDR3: CASSFATGFGNEKLFF. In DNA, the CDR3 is TGTGCCAGCAGCTTTGCTACAGGGTTTGGTAATGAAAAACTGTTTTTT.

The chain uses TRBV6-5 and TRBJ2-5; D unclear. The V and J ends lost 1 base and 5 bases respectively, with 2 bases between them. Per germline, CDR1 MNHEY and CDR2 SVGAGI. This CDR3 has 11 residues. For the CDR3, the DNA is TGTGCCAGCAGTTACTTGGAGACCCAGTACTTC. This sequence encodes CASSYLETQYF.

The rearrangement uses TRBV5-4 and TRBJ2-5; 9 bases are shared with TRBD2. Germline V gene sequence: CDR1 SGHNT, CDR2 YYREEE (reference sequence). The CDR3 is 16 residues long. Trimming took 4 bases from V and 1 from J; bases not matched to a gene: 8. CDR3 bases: TGTGCCAGCAGCCGGGGGACTAGCTCGACCCAAGAGACCCAGTACTTC. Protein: CASSRGTSSTQETQYF.

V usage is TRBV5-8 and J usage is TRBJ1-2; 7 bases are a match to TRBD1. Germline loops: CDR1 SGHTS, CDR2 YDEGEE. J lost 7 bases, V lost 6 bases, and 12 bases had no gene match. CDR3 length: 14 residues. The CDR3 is CASIQPGQRSGYTF. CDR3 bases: TGTGCCAGCATCCAACCGGGACAGAGGAGTGGCTACACCTTC.

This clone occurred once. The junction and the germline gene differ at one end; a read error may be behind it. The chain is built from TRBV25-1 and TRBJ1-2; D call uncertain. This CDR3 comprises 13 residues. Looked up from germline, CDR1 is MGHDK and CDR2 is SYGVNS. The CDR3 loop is CASNESVMGGYTF. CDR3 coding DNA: TGTGCCAGCAATGAATCAGTGATGGGTGGCTACACCTTC.

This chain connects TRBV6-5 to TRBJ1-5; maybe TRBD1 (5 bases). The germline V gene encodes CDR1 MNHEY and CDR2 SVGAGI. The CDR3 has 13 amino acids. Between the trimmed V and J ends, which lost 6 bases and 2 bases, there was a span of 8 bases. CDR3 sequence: CASRRGGNQPQHF. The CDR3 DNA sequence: TGTGCCAGCAGGAGGGGTGGCAATCAGCCCCAGCATTTT.

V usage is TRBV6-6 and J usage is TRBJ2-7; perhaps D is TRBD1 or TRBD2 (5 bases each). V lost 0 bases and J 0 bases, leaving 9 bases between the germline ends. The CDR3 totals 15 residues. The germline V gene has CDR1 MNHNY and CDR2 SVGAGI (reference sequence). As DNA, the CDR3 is TGTGCCAGCAGTTACTCGATTGGGGGCTCCTACGAGCAGTACTTC. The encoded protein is CASSYSIGGSYEQYF.

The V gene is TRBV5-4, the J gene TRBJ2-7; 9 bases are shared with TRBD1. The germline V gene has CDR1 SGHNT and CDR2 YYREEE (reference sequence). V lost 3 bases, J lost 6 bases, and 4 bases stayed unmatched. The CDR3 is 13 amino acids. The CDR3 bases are TGTGCCAGCAGCTGGGACAGGGAGAGCGAGCAGTACTTC. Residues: CASSWDRESEQYF.

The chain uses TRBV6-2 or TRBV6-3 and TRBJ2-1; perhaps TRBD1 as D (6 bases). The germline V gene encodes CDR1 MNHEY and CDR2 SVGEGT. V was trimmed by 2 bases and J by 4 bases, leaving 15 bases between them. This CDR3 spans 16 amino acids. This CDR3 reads CASSYPPGVGYNEQFF. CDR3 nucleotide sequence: TGTGCCAGCAGTTACCCGCCAGGGGTCGGGTACAATGAGCAGTTCTTC.

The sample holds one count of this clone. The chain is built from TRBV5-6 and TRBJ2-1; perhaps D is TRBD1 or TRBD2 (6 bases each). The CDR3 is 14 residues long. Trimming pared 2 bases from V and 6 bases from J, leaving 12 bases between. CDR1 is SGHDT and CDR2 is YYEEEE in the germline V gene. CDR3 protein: CASSLTGAGNEQFF. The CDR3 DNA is TGTGCCAGCAGCTTAACGGGGGCCGGCAATGAGCAGTTCTTC.

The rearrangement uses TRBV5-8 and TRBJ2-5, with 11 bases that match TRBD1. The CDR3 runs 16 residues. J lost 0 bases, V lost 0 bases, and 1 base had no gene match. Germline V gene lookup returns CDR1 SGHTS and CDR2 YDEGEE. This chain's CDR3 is CASSLGTGGNQETQYF. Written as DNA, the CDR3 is TGTGCCAGCAGCTTGGGGACAGGGGGCAACCAAGAGACCCAGTACTTC.

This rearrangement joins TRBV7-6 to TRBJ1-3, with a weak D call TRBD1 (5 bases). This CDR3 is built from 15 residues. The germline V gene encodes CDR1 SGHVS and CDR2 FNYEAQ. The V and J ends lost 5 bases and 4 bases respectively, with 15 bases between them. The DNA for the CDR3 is TGTGCCAGCAGCCCTACAGGTTCTAAAGGAAACACCATATATTTT. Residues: CASSPTGSKGNTIYF.

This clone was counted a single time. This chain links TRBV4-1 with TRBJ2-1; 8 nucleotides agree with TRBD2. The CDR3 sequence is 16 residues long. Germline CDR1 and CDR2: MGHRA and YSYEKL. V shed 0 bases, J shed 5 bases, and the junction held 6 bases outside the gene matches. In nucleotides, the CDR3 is TGCGCCAGCAGCCAAGATTTTACTAGCGGAGACAATGAGCAGTTCTTC. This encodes CASSQDFTSGDNEQFF.

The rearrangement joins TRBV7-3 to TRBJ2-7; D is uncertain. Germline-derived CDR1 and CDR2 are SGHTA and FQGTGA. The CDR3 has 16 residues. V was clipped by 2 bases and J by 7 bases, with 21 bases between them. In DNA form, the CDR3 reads TGTGCCAGCAGCTTACAGCCAACACTTAGCCCTGGGGAGCAGTACTTC. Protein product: CASSLQPTLSPGEQYF.

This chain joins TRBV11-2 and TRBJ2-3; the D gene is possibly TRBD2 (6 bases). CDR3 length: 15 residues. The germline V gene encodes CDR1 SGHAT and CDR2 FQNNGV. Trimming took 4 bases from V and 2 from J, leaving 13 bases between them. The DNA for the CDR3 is TGTGCCAGCAGCTCGGAGGGACTCCTCACAGATACGCAGTATTTT. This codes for CASSSEGLLTDTQYF.

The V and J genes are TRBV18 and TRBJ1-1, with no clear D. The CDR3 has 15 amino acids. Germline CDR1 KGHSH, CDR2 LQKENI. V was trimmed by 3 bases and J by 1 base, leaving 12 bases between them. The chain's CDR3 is CASSPQGGANTEAFF. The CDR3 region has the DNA TGTGCCAGCTCACCCCAAGGCGGTGCGAACACTGAAGCTTTCTTT.

The CDR3 region has the DNA TGTGCCAGCAGCGTAGGCCTTGAGGGGACAGGGTACTACGAGCAGTACTTC. Protein sequence: CASSVGLEGTGYYEQYF. The V and J genes are TRBV9 and TRBJ2-7, with 9 positions matching TRBD1. Germline V lookup: CDR1 SGDLS, CDR2 YYNGEE. The CDR3 is 17 amino acids. The ends lost 0 bases at V and 3 bases at J; junction bases unmatched: 10.

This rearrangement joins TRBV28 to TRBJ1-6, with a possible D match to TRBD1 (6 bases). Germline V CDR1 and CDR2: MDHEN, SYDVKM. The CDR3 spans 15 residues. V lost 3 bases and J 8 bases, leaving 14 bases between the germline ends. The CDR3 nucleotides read TGTGCCAGCAGTTTTCTGACACCAGGGGATTCACCCCTCCACTTT. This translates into CASSFLTPGDSPLHF.

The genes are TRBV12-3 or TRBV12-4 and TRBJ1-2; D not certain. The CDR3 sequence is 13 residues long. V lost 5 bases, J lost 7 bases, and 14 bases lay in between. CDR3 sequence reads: CASSTNEDGGYTF. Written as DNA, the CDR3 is TGTGCCAGCAGTACCAACGAGGATGGTGGCTACACCTTC.

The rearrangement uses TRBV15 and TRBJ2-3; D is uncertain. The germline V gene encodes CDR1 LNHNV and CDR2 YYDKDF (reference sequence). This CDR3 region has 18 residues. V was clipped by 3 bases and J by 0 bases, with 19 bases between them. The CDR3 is CATSSLTSPIYSTDTQYF. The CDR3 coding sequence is TGTGCCACCAGCAGTCTTACCTCCCCCATATATAGCACAGATACGCAGTATTTT.

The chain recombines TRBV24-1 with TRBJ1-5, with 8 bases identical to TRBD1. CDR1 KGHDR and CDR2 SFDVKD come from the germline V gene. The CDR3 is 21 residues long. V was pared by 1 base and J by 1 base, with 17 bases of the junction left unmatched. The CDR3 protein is CATSDLEVKDRVSTSNQPQHF. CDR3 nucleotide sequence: TGTGCCACCAGTGATTTAGAAGTGAAGGACAGGGTCTCGACGAGCAATCAGCCCCAGCATTTT.

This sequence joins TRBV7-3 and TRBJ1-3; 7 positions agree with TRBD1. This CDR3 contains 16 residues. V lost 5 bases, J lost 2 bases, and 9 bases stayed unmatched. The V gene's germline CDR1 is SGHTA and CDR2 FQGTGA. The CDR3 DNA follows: TGTGCCAGCAGCCCGCAGGGGGTTGGTGCTGGAAACACCATATATTTT. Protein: CASSPQGVGAGNTIYF.

The CDR3 DNA reads as TGTGCCACCGAGGGCCTAATTGGGGAAAAACTGTTTTTT. This codes for CATEGLIGEKLFF. The chain joins TRBV19 to TRBJ1-4; no clear D gene. CDR1 is LNHDA and CDR2 is SQIVND in the germline V gene (reference sequence). Trimming took off 10 bases at V and 8 bases at J, with 17 bases between the two ends. CDR3 size: 13 residues.

The CDR3 is CASSLFLGGGSPLHF. The CDR3 bases are TGTGCCAGCAGTTTATTTTTAGGGGGTGGGTCACCCCTCCACTTT. This chain connects TRBV27 to TRBJ1-6; weak D call: TRBD1 (6 bases). This CDR3 is built from 15 residues. V was clipped by 1 base and J by 10 bases, with 14 bases between them. Germline V gene lookup returns CDR1 MNHEY and CDR2 SMNVEV (reference sequence).

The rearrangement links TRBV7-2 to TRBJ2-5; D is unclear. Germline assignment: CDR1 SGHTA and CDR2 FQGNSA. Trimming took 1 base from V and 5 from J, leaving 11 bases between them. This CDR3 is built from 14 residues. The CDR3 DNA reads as TGTGCCAGCAGCTTAGTCGCAGTTCGGGAGACCCAGTACTTC. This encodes CASSLVAVRETQYF.